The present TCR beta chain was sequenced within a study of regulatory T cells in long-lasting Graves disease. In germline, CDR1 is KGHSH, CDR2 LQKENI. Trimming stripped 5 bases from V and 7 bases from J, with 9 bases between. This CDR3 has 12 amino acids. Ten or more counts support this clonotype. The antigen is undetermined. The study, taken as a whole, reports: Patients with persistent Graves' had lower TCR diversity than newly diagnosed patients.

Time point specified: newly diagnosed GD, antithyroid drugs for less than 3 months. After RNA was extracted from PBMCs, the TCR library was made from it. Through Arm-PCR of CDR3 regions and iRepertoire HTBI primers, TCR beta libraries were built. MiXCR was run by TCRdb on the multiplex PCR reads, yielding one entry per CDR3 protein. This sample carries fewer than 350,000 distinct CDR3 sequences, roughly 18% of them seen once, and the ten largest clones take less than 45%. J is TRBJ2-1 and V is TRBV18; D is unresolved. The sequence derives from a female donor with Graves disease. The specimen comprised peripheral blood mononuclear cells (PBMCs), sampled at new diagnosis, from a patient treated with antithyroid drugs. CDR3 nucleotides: TGTGCCAGCTCAACTCCCAGGAATGAGCAGTTCTTC. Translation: CASSTPRNEQFF.